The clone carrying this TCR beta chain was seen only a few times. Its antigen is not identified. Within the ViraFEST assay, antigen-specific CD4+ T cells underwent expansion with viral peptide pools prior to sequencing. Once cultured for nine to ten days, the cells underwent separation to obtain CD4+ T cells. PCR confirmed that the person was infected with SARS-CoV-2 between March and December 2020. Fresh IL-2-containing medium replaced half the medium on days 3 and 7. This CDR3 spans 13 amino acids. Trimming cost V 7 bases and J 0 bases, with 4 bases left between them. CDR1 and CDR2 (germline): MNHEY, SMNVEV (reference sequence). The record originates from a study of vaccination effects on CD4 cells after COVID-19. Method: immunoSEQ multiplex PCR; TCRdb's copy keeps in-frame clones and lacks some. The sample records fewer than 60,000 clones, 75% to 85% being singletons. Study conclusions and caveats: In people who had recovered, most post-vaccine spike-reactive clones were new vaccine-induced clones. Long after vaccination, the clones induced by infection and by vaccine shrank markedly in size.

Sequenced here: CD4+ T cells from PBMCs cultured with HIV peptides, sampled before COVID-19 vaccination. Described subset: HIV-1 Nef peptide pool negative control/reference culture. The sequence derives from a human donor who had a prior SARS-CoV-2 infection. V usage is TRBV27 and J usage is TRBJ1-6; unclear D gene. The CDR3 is CASKGSYNSPLHF. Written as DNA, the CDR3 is TGTGCCAGCAAGGGCTCCTATAATTCACCCCTCCACTTT.